A selection of T cell receptor beta chains follows, all from one sample in a study of cytomegalovirus exposure and HLA in healthy donors. Libraries were prepared by immunoSEQ multiplex PCR; TCRdb keeps only in-frame clonotypes and omits some of them. The table lists 130,000 or so clones, 74% of them singletons. The sequenced sample consisted of PBMCs. Receptors originate from a man in his late teens or twenties in good health and CMV-seropositive. CDR3s include the opening cysteine and the closing phenylalanine or tryptophan. Each record gives: D gene, J gene, V gene, CDR3 protein. The D gene is left open where the match is weak.

- | TRBJ1-1 | TRBV19 | CASIPTVDDTEAFF
TRBD2 | TRBJ2-1 | TRBV19 | CASRTSGSRNEQFF
- | TRBJ2-1 | TRBV4-1 | CASSPGGSYNEQFF
TRBD2 | TRBJ2-7 | TRBV29-1 | CSVGSGREQYF
TRBD1 | TRBJ2-7 | TRBV11-3 | CASSLRTGGTYEQYF
- | TRBJ1-4 | TRBV2 | CATQGITTNEKLFF
- | TRBJ1-3 | TRBV5-1 | CASSVHGTTSGNTIYF
TRBD1 | TRBJ1-6 | TRBV4-1 | CASSQEDRDASPLHF
- | TRBJ1-4 | TRBV5-1 | CASSLGGTNEKLFF
TRBD1 | TRBJ1-1 | TRBV6-6 | CATPGQGNTEAFF
- | TRBJ2-1 | TRBV19 | CASSPQTSSYNEQFF
TRBD1 | TRBJ2-7 | TRBV7-9 | CASGQGVYEQYF
TRBD2 | TRBJ2-1 | TRBV5-1 | CASSLSIPPTSGRVNEQFF
TRBD1 | TRBJ2-1 | TRBV27 | CASSLRGLGYNEQFF
TRBD1 | TRBJ2-7 | TRBV6-5 | CASRDRFYEQYF
TRBD1 | TRBJ1-1 | TRBV12-5 | CASGLEPGTGAFF
- | TRBJ2-2 | TRBV27 | CASSLEGTGELFF
TRBD1 | TRBJ1-5 | TRBV6-6 | CASGTGKPQHF
TRBD1 | TRBJ2-7 | TRBV28 | CASSSTGTGDYEQYF
- | TRBJ2-5 | TRBV15 | CATSNVQQEETQYF
TRBD1 | TRBJ1-3 | TRBV5-6 | CASRKQGWSGNTIYF
- | TRBJ2-1 | TRBV7-2 | CASRLIGEQFF
- | TRBJ1-5 | TRBV28 | CASSLLGGSDNQPQHF
- | TRBJ1-5 | TRBV2 | CASSPMRIGQPQHF
- | TRBJ2-3 | TRBV7-2 | CASSSYLRTDTQYF
- | TRBJ1-1 | TRBV5-1 | CASSLGGHLPEAFF
- | TRBJ2-7 | TRBV5-6 | CASSPGQSYEQYF
- | TRBJ1-6 | TRBV2 | CASKTYPSSYNSPLHF
- | TRBJ1-2 | TRBV28 | CASSLPTHGGSYGYTF
TRBD2 | TRBJ2-3 | TRBV29-1 | CSVDRPSGGTDTQYF
TRBD2 | TRBJ2-3 | TRBV15 | CATSRARSGGGYTQYF
- | TRBJ2-3 | TRBV18 | CASSYGWSTRGTDTQYF
- | TRBJ2-1 | TRBV10-2 | CASSYGVEQFF
TRBD2 | TRBJ2-7 | TRBV4-3 | CASSQEGGGLSDEQYF
- | TRBJ1-5 | TRBV7-9 | CSSTSGNQPQHF
- | TRBJ2-7 | TRBV29-1 | CSVRRSSYEQYF
- | TRBJ1-1 | TRBV30 | CAWSVMTESEAFF
TRBD2 | TRBJ2-3 | TRBV27 | CASSYGTSGSTQYF
TRBD1 | TRBJ1-2 | TRBV7-3 | CASSPSGTDYGYTF
TRBD2 | TRBJ2-5 | TRBV9 | CASSVRTGGLGETQYF
- | TRBJ1-5 | TRBV6-5 | CASRPTGNSNQPQHF
TRBD2 | TRBJ2-5 | TRBV4-3 | CASSRVIAGGETQYF
TRBD1 | TRBJ1-2 | TRBV5-6 | CASSLGARGLVRGYTF
- | TRBJ1-1 | TRBV28 | CASRYTGSTEAFF
- | TRBJ2-7 | TRBV7-9 | CASSLRWEQYF
- | TRBJ2-1 | TRBV6-1 | CASRENAYNEQFF
- | TRBJ2-1 | TRBV4-1 | CASSQEAITYNEQFF
TRBD1 | TRBJ1-6 | TRBV18 | CASSPSLTGINSPLHF
- | TRBJ1-4 | TRBV10-1 | CASSESIYGVGEKLFF
TRBD2 | TRBJ2-7 | TRBV18 | CASSPINVLLAGPSYEQYF
- | TRBJ1-2 | TRBV7-2 | CASSSVDTPNYGYTF
- | TRBJ2-5 | TRBV5-6 | CASSLSRVQETQYF
- | TRBJ2-5 | TRBV9 | CASSSNEETQYF
TRBD1 | TRBJ2-7 | TRBV7-6 | CASSRTPGQGVEQYF
- | TRBJ1-4 | TRBV5-6 | CASSLAASRNRFEKLFF
- | TRBJ2-7 | TRBV9 | CASSVGGGHYEQYF
- | TRBJ2-7 | TRBV4-2 | CASSQEFQGLNYEQYF
- | TRBJ2-5 | TRBV4-2 | CASSPGNREWETQYF
TRBD1 | TRBJ2-3 | TRBV28 | CASSDPGTGGTDTQYF
- | TRBJ2-5 | TRBV29-1 | CSVVRAGVEETQYF